A selection of T cell receptor beta chains follows, all from one sample in a study of shared clonotypes between healthy human individuals. The assay was immunoSEQ multiplex PCR, and TCRdb's table has in-frame clones only and misses some. The sample carries about 500,000 clones, approximately 77% recorded once. Sequenced input: PBMCs. The receptors derive from a woman aged 40 to 50 in good health. Some clones in this sample may be carry-over from other donors' samples. CDR3s include the opening cysteine and the closing phenylalanine or tryptophan. Fields, in order: V gene, CDR3 length, D gene, J gene, clone size, CDR3 protein, CDR3 DNA. A D gene is named only where the DNA matches it firmly. Clone size is given for some rows only: seen once, a few or many times, or a class if the clone is expanded.

V gene: TRBV11-3
CDR3 length: 17
D gene: TRBD2
J gene: TRBJ2-1
clone size: NA
CDR3 protein: CASSLGVAGSSYNEQFF
CDR3 DNA: TGTGCCAGCAGCTTAGGGGTAGCGGGAAGCTCCTACAATGAGCAGTTCTTC

V gene: TRBV5-1
CDR3 length: 13
D gene: NA
J gene: TRBJ2-1
clone size: NA
CDR3 protein: CASSLSSNNEQFF
CDR3 DNA: TGCGCCAGCAGCTTGTCATCTAATAATGAGCAGTTCTTC

V gene: TRBV5-4
CDR3 length: 16
D gene: NA
J gene: TRBJ2-1
clone size: NA
CDR3 protein: CASSLFGLARSNEQFF
CDR3 DNA: TGTGCCAGCAGCTTGTTCGGGCTAGCTCGGAGCAATGAGCAGTTCTTC

V gene: TRBV29-1
CDR3 length: 12
D gene: NA
J gene: TRBJ1-1
clone size: NA
CDR3 protein: CSVGRGRSEAFF
CDR3 DNA: TGCAGCGTTGGGCGGGGTAGATCTGAAGCTTTCTTT

V gene: TRBV7-8
CDR3 length: 17
D gene: NA
J gene: TRBJ1-2
clone size: NA
CDR3 protein: CASSLISPTGLNYGYTF
CDR3 DNA: TGTGCCAGCAGCCTTATATCCCCGACAGGACTTAACTATGGCTACACCTTC

V gene: TRBV6-5
CDR3 length: 13
D gene: NA
J gene: TRBJ1-4
clone size: NA
CDR3 protein: CASSPFAHEKLFF
CDR3 DNA: TGTGCCAGCAGTCCCTTCGCCCATGAAAAACTGTTTTTT

V gene: TRBV9
CDR3 length: 15
D gene: NA
J gene: TRBJ1-4
clone size: NA
CDR3 protein: CASSEIGGGNEKLFF
CDR3 DNA: TGTGCCAGCAGCGAGATCGGCGGGGGTAATGAAAAACTGTTTTTT

V gene: TRBV7-7
CDR3 length: 15
D gene: NA
J gene: TRBJ2-1
clone size: NA
CDR3 protein: CASSLTQGVHNEQFF
CDR3 DNA: TGTGCCAGCAGCTTAACGCAGGGAGTGCACAATGAGCAGTTCTTC

V gene: TRBV29-1
CDR3 length: 14
D gene: NA
J gene: TRBJ1-1
clone size: many
CDR3 protein: CSVATGAANTEAFF
CDR3 DNA: TGCAGCGTTGCCACGGGGGCAGCGAACACTGAAGCTTTCTTT

V gene: TRBV7-3
CDR3 length: 15
D gene: NA
J gene: TRBJ2-2
clone size: many
CDR3 protein: CASSRGTGVAGELFF
CDR3 DNA: TGTGCCAGCAGCCGCGGCACTGGGGTCGCCGGGGAGCTGTTTTTT

V gene: TRBV28
CDR3 length: 13
D gene: NA
J gene: TRBJ2-7
clone size: NA
CDR3 protein: CASSLPGPYEQYF
CDR3 DNA: TGTGCCAGCAGTTTACCAGGGCCCTACGAGCAGTACTTC

V gene: TRBV14
CDR3 length: 13
D gene: NA
J gene: TRBJ1-1
clone size: NA
CDR3 protein: CASSQRAYTEAFF
CDR3 DNA: TGTGCCAGCAGCCAGAGGGCTTACACTGAAGCTTTCTTT

V gene: TRBV28
CDR3 length: 11
D gene: NA
J gene: TRBJ1-2
clone size: NA
CDR3 protein: CASSSNYGYTF
CDR3 DNA: TGTGCCAGCAGTTCCAACTATGGCTACACCTTC

V gene: TRBV10-1
CDR3 length: 11
D gene: NA
J gene: TRBJ2-7
clone size: NA
CDR3 protein: CASMREGEQYF
CDR3 DNA: TGCGCCAGCATGAGGGAAGGCGAGCAGTACTTC

V gene: TRBV19
CDR3 length: 16
D gene: NA
J gene: TRBJ2-2
clone size: few
CDR3 protein: CASSREAGSGAGELFF
CDR3 DNA: TGTGCCAGTAGTAGAGAGGCAGGGTCGGGGGCCGGGGAGCTGTTTTTT

V gene: TRBV7-2
CDR3 length: 14
D gene: TRBD1
J gene: TRBJ1-1
clone size: NA
CDR3 protein: CASSLAQGAREAFF
CDR3 DNA: TGTGCCAGCAGCTTAGCGCAGGGGGCGCGGGAAGCTTTCTTT

V gene: TRBV11-2
CDR3 length: 15
D gene: NA
J gene: TRBJ2-5
clone size: NA
CDR3 protein: CASSPNWGAPAAQYF
CDR3 DNA: TGTGCCAGCAGCCCCAATTGGGGGGCTCCCGCGGCCCAGTACTTC

V gene: TRBV28
CDR3 length: 15
D gene: TRBD2
J gene: TRBJ2-1
clone size: NA
CDR3 protein: CASRNAGTRYVEQFF
CDR3 DNA: TGTGCCAGCAGGAATGCCGGGACTAGGTACGTTGAGCAGTTCTTC

V gene: TRBV30
CDR3 length: 14
D gene: TRBD1
J gene: TRBJ1-4
clone size: NA
CDR3 protein: CAWRDRTGWGELFF
CDR3 DNA: TGTGCCTGGAGAGACAGGACAGGGTGGGGAGAACTGTTTTTT

V gene: TRBV19
CDR3 length: 11
D gene: NA
J gene: TRBJ1-5
clone size: NA
CDR3 protein: CASDGGYPQHF
CDR3 DNA: TGTGCGTCTGACGGAGGTTATCCCCAGCATTTT

V gene: TRBV7-9
CDR3 length: 16
D gene: NA
J gene: TRBJ2-3
clone size: NA
CDR3 protein: CASSLDRLAVTDTQYF
CDR3 DNA: TGTGCCAGCAGCTTAGACAGGCTAGCTGTCACAGATACGCAGTATTTT

V gene: TRBV5-4
CDR3 length: 14
D gene: NA
J gene: TRBJ1-2
clone size: NA
CDR3 protein: CASSPGQWSYGYTF
CDR3 DNA: TGTGCCAGCAGCCCTGGCCAGTGGTCCTATGGCTACACCTTC

V gene: TRBV6-6
CDR3 length: 15
D gene: NA
J gene: TRBJ1-1
clone size: NA
CDR3 protein: CASSYLGGGNQEAFF
CDR3 DNA: TGTGCCAGCAGTTATCTTGGAGGAGGAAACCAAGAAGCTTTCTTT

V gene: TRBV5-1
CDR3 length: 14
D gene: NA
J gene: TRBJ2-7
clone size: once
CDR3 protein: CASSFGGSRDEQYF
CDR3 DNA: TGCGCCAGCAGCTTTGGAGGCAGTCGGGACGAGCAGTACTTC

V gene: TRBV7-3
CDR3 length: 14
D gene: NA
J gene: TRBJ2-5
clone size: NA
CDR3 protein: CASSLYGSQETQYF
CDR3 DNA: TGTGCCAGCAGCTTATACGGCTCGCAAGAGACCCAGTACTTC

V gene: TRBV27
CDR3 length: 16
D gene: TRBD2
J gene: TRBJ2-7
clone size: NA
CDR3 protein: CASSLSGGGVSGEQYF
CDR3 DNA: TGTGCCAGCAGTTTATCTGGCGGGGGGGTGAGTGGGGAGCAGTACTTC

V gene: TRBV5-8
CDR3 length: 15
D gene: TRBD1
J gene: TRBJ2-7
clone size: many
CDR3 protein: CASRDRDRSSYEQYF
CDR3 DNA: TGTGCCAGCAGGGACCGGGACAGGAGCTCCTACGAGCAGTACTTC

V gene: TRBV7-6
CDR3 length: 13
D gene: NA
J gene: TRBJ2-7
clone size: NA
CDR3 protein: CASSLSGVGEQYF
CDR3 DNA: TGTGCCAGCAGCTTATCTGGGGTGGGCGAGCAGTACTTC

V gene: TRBV7-2
CDR3 length: 15
D gene: NA
J gene: TRBJ2-7
clone size: NA
CDR3 protein: CASSLIAVGSYEQYF
CDR3 DNA: TGTGCCAGCAGCTTGATCGCGGTTGGGTCCTACGAGCAGTACTTC

V gene: TRBV18
CDR3 length: 15
D gene: TRBD1
J gene: TRBJ1-1
clone size: NA
CDR3 protein: CASSPRDRGRTEAFF
CDR3 DNA: TGTGCCAGCTCACCCAGAGACAGGGGTAGGACTGAAGCTTTCTTT

V gene: TRBV7-9
CDR3 length: 14
D gene: TRBD1
J gene: TRBJ2-7
clone size: NA
CDR3 protein: CASSQGQGAGEQYF
CDR3 DNA: TGTGCCAGCAGCCAGGGACAGGGGGCAGGCGAGCAGTACTTC

V gene: TRBV2
CDR3 length: 13
D gene: NA
J gene: TRBJ1-5
clone size: NA
CDR3 protein: CASSRQVEQPQHF
CDR3 DNA: TGTGCCAGCAGTAGACAGGTTGAGCAGCCCCAGCATTTT

V gene: TRBV6-1
CDR3 length: 15
D gene: TRBD2
J gene: TRBJ2-7
clone size: once
CDR3 protein: CASSQRLARTYEQYF
CDR3 DNA: TGTGCCAGCAGTCAACGACTAGCGCGGACCTACGAGCAGTACTTC

V gene: TRBV5-5
CDR3 length: 13
D gene: NA
J gene: TRBJ2-1
clone size: NA
CDR3 protein: CASIHRGGNEQFF
CDR3 DNA: TGTGCCAGCATTCACAGAGGGGGCAATGAGCAGTTCTTC

V gene: TRBV27
CDR3 length: 14
D gene: NA
J gene: TRBJ2-5
clone size: few
CDR3 protein: CASSPTRVGETQYF
CDR3 DNA: TGTGCCAGCAGTCCAACTAGAGTGGGGGAGACCCAGTACTTC

V gene: TRBV18
CDR3 length: 16
D gene: NA
J gene: TRBJ2-7
clone size: NA
CDR3 protein: CASSPPTGYASYEQYF
CDR3 DNA: TGTGCCAGCTCACCACCTACAGGGTATGCCTCCTACGAGCAGTACTTC

V gene: TRBV7-8
CDR3 length: 16
D gene: TRBD2
J gene: TRBJ2-7
clone size: NA
CDR3 protein: CASSPTISGTAYEQYF
CDR3 DNA: TGTGCCAGCAGCCCGACCATTAGCGGGACCGCCTACGAGCAGTACTTC

V gene: TRBV6-4
CDR3 length: 15
D gene: NA
J gene: TRBJ2-2
clone size: few
CDR3 protein: CASSDSSRTAGELFF
CDR3 DNA: TGTGCCAGCAGTGACTCGTCAAGGACTGCCGGGGAGCTGTTTTTT

V gene: TRBV28
CDR3 length: 16
D gene: NA
J gene: TRBJ1-5
clone size: NA
CDR3 protein: CASSVDSSYSNQPQHF
CDR3 DNA: TGTGCCAGCAGCGTGGACAGCTCCTATAGCAATCAGCCCCAGCATTTT

V gene: TRBV7-9
CDR3 length: 17
D gene: NA
J gene: TRBJ2-7
clone size: NA
CDR3 protein: CASSTSRGRKSSYEQYF
CDR3 DNA: TGTGCCAGCAGCACCAGCCGGGGGCGGAAAAGCTCCTACGAGCAGTACTTC

V gene: TRBV25-1
CDR3 length: 16
D gene: TRBD2
J gene: TRBJ2-1
clone size: NA
CDR3 protein: CASSEGRREGQDEQFF
CDR3 DNA: TGTGCCAGCAGTGAGGGCCGGCGGGAGGGCCAGGATGAGCAGTTCTTC

V gene: TRBV7-2
CDR3 length: 14
D gene: NA
J gene: TRBJ2-3
clone size: NA
CDR3 protein: CASSLDSSADTQYF
CDR3 DNA: TGTGCCAGCAGCTTAGATTCTAGTGCAGATACGCAGTATTTT

V gene: TRBV2
CDR3 length: 21
D gene: TRBD1
J gene: TRBJ2-7
clone size: few
CDR3 protein: CASRLDRGSHPGRASSYEQYF
CDR3 DNA: TGTGCCAGCAGACTGGACAGGGGGAGCCATCCTGGTAGGGCGAGCTCCTACGAGCAGTACTTC